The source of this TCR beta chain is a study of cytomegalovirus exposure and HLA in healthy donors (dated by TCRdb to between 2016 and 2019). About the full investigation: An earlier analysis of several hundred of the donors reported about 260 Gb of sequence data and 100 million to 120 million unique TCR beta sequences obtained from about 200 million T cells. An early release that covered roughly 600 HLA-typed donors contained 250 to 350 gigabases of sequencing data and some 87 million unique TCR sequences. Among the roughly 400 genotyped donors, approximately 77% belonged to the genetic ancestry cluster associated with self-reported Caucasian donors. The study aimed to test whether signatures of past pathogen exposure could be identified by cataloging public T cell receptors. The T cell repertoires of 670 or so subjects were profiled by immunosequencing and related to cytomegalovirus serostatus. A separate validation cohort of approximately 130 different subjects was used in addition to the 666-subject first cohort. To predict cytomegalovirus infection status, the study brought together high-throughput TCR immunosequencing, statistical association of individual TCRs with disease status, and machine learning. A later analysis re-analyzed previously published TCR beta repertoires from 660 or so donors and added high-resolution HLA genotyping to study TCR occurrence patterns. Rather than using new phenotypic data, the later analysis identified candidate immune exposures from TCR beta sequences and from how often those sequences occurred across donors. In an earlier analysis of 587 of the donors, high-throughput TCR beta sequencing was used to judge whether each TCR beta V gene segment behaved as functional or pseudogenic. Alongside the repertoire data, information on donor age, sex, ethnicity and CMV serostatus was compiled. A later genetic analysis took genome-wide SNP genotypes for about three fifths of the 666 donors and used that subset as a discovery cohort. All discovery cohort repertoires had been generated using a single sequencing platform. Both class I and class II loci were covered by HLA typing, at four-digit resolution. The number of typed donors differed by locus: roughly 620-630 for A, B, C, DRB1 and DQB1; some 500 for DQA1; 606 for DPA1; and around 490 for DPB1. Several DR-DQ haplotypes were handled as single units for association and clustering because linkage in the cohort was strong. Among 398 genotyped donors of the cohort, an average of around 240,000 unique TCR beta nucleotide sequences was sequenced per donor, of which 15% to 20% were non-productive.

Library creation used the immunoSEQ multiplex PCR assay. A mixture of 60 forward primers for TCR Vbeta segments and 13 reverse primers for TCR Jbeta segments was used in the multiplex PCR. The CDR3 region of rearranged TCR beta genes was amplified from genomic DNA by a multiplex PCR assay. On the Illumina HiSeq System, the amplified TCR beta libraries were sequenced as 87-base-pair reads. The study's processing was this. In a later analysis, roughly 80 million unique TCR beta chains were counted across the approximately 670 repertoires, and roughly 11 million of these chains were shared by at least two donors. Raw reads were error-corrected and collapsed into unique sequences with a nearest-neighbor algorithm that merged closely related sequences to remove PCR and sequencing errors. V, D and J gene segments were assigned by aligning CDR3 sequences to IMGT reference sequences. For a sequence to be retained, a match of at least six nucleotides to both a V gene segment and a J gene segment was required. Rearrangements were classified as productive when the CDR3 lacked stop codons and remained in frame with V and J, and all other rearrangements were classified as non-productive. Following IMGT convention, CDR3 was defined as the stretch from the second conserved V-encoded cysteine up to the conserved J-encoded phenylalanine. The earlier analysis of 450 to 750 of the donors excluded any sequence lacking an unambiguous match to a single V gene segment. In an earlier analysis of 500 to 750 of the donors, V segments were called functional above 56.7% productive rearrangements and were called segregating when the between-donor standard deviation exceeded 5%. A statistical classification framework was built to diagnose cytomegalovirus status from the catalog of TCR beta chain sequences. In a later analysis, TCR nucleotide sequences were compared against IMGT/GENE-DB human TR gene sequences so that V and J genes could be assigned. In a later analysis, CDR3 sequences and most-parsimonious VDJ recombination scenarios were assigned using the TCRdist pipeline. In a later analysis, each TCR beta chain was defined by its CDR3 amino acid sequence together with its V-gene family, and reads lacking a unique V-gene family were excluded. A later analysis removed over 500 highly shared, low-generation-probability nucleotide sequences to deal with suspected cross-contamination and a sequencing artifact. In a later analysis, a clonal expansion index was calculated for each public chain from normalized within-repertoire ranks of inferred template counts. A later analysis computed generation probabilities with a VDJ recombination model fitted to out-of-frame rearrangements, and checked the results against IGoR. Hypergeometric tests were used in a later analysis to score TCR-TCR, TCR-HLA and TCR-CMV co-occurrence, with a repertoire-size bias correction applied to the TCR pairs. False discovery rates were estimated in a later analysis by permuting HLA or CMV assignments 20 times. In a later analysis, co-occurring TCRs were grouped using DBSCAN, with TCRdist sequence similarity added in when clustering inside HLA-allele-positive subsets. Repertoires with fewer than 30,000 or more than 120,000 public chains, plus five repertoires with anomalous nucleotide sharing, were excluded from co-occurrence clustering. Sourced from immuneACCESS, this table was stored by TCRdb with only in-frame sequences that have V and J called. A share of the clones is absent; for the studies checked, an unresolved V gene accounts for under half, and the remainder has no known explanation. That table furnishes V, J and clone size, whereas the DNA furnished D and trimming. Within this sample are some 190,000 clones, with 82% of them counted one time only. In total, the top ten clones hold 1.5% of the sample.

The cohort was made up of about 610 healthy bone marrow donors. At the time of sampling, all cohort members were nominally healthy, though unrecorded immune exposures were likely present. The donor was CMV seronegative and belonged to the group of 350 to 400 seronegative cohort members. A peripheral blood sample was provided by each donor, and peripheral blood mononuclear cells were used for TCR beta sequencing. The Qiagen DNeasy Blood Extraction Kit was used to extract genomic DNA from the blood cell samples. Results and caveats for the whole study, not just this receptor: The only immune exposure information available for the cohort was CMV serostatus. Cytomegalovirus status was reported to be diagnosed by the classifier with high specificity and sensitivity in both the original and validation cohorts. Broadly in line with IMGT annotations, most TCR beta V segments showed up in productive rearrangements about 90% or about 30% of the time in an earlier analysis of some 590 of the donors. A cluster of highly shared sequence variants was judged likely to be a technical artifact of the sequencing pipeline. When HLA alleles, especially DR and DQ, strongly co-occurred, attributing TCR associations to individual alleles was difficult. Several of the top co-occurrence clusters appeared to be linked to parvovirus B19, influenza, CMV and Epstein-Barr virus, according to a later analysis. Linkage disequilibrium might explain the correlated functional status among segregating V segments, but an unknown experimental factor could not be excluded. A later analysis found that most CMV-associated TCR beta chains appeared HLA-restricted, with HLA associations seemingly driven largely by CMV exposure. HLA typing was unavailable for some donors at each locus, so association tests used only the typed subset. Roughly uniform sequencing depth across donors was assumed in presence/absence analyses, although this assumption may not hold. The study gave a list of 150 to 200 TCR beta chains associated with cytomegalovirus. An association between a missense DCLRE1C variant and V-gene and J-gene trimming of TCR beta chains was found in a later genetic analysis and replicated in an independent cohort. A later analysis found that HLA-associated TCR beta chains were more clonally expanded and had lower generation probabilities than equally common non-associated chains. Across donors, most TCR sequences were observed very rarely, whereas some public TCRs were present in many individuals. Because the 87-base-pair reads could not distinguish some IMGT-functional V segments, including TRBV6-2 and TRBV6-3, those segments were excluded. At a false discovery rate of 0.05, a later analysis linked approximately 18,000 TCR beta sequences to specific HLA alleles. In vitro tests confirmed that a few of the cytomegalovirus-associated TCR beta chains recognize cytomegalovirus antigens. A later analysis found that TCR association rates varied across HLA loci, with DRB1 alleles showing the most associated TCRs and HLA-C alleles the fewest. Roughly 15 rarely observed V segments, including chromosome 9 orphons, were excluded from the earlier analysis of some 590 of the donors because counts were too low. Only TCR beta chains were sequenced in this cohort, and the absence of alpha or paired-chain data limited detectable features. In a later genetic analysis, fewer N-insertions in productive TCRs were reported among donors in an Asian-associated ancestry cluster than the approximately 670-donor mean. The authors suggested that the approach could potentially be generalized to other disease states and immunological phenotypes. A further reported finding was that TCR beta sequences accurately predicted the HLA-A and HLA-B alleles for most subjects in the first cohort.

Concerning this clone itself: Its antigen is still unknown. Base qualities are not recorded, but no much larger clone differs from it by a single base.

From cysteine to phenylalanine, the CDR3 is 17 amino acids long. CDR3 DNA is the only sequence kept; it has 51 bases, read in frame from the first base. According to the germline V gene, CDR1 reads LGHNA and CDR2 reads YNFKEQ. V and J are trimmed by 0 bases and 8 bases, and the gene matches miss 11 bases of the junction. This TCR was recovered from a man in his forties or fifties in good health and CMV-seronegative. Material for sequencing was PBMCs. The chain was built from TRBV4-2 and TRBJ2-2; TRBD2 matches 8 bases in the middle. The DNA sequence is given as TGTGCCAGCAGCCAAGAAGGGCAACTAGCGGCCAGAGGGGAGCTGTTTTTT. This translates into CASSQEGQLAARGELFF.